This TCR beta chain was profiled in a study of CD8+CD57+ T cells in acquired aplastic anemia. At the level of the study: Quantities of DNA derived from sorted CD4+ and CD8+ cells averaged 3.2 ug. Healthy donors gave about 10 million reads on average for CD4+ cells.

Genomic DNA, serving as template, underwent TCR beta VDJ and CDR3 profiling. TCRdb reprocessed the reads with MiXCR, giving one entry per CDR3 protein. The sample records tens of thousands of distinct CDR3 sequences, under 50% being singletons. The sample comprised sorted CD4+, CD8+, or CD8+CD57+ T cells (not recorded which) from PBMCs. This clonotype was obtained from a human donor in good health, serving as a control.

The CDR3 is CASSTFDRVGNSPLHF. The CDR3 nucleotides read TGTGCCAGCAGCACCTTCGACAGGGTGGGGAATTCACCCCTCCACTTT. The J gene is TRBJ1-6, the V gene TRBV9; 7 nucleotides match TRBD1. V shed 4 bases and J 7 bases; nucleotides not matched to a gene: 11. Per germline, CDR1 SGDLS and CDR2 YYNGEE. The CDR3 loop spans 16 amino acids.